These 30 T cell receptor beta chains share one sample of origin, sequenced in a study of human T cells and chemical hapten exposure. Time point indicated: healthy volunteer bleed at 6 weeks. It was from unfractionated whole blood that total RNA was extracted. TCRdb recomputed calls from the RACE reads with MiXCR, one row per CDR3 protein. Altogether roughly 71,000 distinct CDR3 sequences are present, about 6% being singletons, with the ten largest covering 3.4%. What was sequenced was whole blood. These TCRs come from a female donor in good health. Some clones in this sample may be carry-over from other donors' samples.

Many counts were recorded for this clonotype. The J gene is TRBJ1-5, the V gene TRBV2, with 7 bases aligning to TRBD1. This CDR3 is built from 13 residues. Trimming at V came to 6 bases and at J to 6 bases, leaving 5 bases not matched to a gene. The germline CDR1 and CDR2 sequences are SNHLY and FYNNEI. The CDR3 sequence is CASRDREGQPQHF. The CDR3 DNA follows: TGTGCCAGCAGAGACAGGGAGGGTCAGCCCCAGCATTTT.

In this sample, this clonotype turned up many times. This chain joins TRBV12-3 or TRBV12-4 and TRBJ2-7, with 9 bases identical to TRBD1. The J segment lost 5 bases and the V segment lost 5 bases, leaving 10 bases of the junction unmatched. The CDR3 has 15 amino acids. In DNA, the CDR3 is TGTGCCAGCAGTCCCACAGGGGGCACTTCCAACGAGCAGTACTTC. This codes for CASSPTGGTSNEQYF.

At least ten counts were recorded for this clonotype. CDR3 in amino acids: CASSKDRATNEKLFF. The CDR3 DNA reads as TGTGCCAGCAGTAAAGACAGGGCAACTAATGAAAAACTGTTTTTT. The J gene is TRBJ1-4, the V gene TRBV28; 7 bases align to TRBD1. The CDR3 covers 15 residues. The germline gives CDR1 MDHEN, CDR2 SYDVKM. Germline trimming cut 5 bases from V and 0 bases from J; bases unmatched to any gene: 3.

The chain links TRBV6-6 to TRBJ1-4; possibly TRBD1 for D (5 bases). V was pared by 4 bases and J by 8 bases, with 14 bases between. This CDR3 contains 14 residues. Germline-derived CDR1 and CDR2 are MNHNY and SVGAGI (reference sequence). CDR3 DNA sequence: TGTGCCAGCAGTTCCGGGAGGGGACGGGAAAAACTGTTTTTT. This codes for CASSSGRGREKLFF.

This clonotype was detected many times. The chain recombines TRBV24-1 with TRBJ2-1, with TRBD2 identical over 13 bases. Germline V gives CDR1 KGHDR, CDR2 SFDVKD. Trimming took 4 bases from V and 7 from J; bases not matched to a gene: 9. This CDR3 comprises 17 residues. In DNA form, the CDR3 reads TGTGCCACCAGTGAGCGGACTAGCGGGAGTATATTGAATGAGCAGTTCTTC. The encoded protein is CATSERTSGSILNEQFF.

In this sample, this clonotype turned up a few times. No conserved phenylalanine or tryptophan is present at the end of the CDR3, so a read error is the likely explanation. The genes are TRBV5-1 and TRBJ1-4; no clear D. Per germline, CDR1 SGHRS and CDR2 YFSETQ. This CDR3 contains 14 residues. V was pared by 6 bases and J by 8 bases, with 17 bases between. The CDR3 DNA sequence: TGCGCCAGCAAACCTGGAAGGGTGGAAGAAAAACTGTTTTCT. It is translated as CASKPGRVEEKLFS.

This clonotype appeared many times. The chain couples TRBV28 to TRBJ2-7; D remains unclear. The CDR3 loop spans 13 amino acids. Germline V lookup: CDR1 MDHEN, CDR2 SYDVKM. V was pared by 6 bases and J by 4 bases, with 13 bases between. CDR3 sequence (DNA): TGTGCCAGCAGCCAGACGGCGGTATACGAGCAGTACTTC. Its translation is CASSQTAVYEQYF.

The chain is built from TRBV6-1 and TRBJ1-1; D remains ambiguous. The CDR3 is 14 amino acids. Trimming shortened V by 2 bases and J by 2 bases, and 9 bases separated the two germline ends. From germline, CDR1 is MNHNS and CDR2 SASEGT. CDR3 DNA sequence: TGTGCCAGCAGTGAAAAGTGGGCCAACACTGAAGCTTTCTTT. It yields the protein CASSEKWANTEAFF.

This clonotype was seen repeatedly, ten times or more. V and J are TRBV28 and TRBJ1-2; D is unresolved. CDR1 MDHEN and CDR2 SYDVKM come from the germline V gene. The V end was cut by 5 bases, the J end by 4 bases, with 14 bases between. This CDR3 has 14 amino acids. CDR3 sequence: CASSPLHSGYGYTF. The CDR3 DNA reads TGTGCCAGCAGTCCCCTGCACAGCGGCTATGGCTACACCTTC.

This clonotype has at least ten counts. The chain has TRBV7-2 and TRBJ1-4; tentative D call: TRBD1 (5 bases). Germline V CDR1 and CDR2: SGHTA, FQGNSA. CDR3 length: 15 amino acids. The V end lost 4 bases, the J end lost 7 bases, and 16 bases lay between the germline ends. The CDR3 DNA follows: TGTGCCAGCAGCTCTAGTCCGGGACCATTTGAAAAACTGTTTTTT. Translating it yields CASSSSPGPFEKLFF. The variable domain in full, with the rest retrieved from reference TRBV7-2 and TRBJ1-4, is GAGVSQSPSNKVTEKGKDVELRCDPISGHTALYWYRQSLGQGLEFLIYFQGNSAPDKSGLPSDRFSAERTGGSVSTLTIQRTQQEDSAVYLCASSSSPGPFEKLFFGSGTQLSVL.

The table lists this clonotype with a few counts. V is TRBV28 and J is TRBJ1-5, with TRBD1 matching 7 bases. The J segment lost 5 bases and the V segment lost 8 bases, leaving 9 bases of the junction unmatched. CDR1 is MDHEN, CDR2 SYDVKM, per germline. This CDR3 spans 14 amino acids. The CDR3 region has the DNA TGTGCCAGCGGAAAGGAACAGGGGCATCAGCCCCAGCATTTT. Its protein is CASGKEQGHQPQHF.

This clonotype turned up a few times. V gene TRBV19 combines with J gene TRBJ2-7; 9 bases map to TRBD1. This CDR3 is built from 14 residues. The ends lost 9 bases at V and 6 bases at J; junction bases unmatched: 12. CDR1 is LNHDA and CDR2 is SQIVND in the germline V gene (reference sequence). This CDR3 is CARPTGGPTCEQYF. The CDR3 DNA sequence: TGTGCCAGACCAACAGGGGGCCCCACCTGCGAGCAGTACTTC.

Many counts were recorded for this clonotype. V is TRBV20-1 and J is TRBJ2-4; D is perhaps TRBD2 (5 bases). Between the trimmed V and J ends, which lost 6 bases and 0 bases, there was a span of 15 bases. The CDR3 spans 15 residues. Germline-derived CDR1 and CDR2 are DFQATT and SNEGSKA (reference sequence). The CDR3 DNA reads as TGCAGTGCCCGCTGGACGGGGTTAGCCAAAAACATTCAGTACTTC. It specifies CSARWTGLAKNIQYF.

The chain employs TRBV7-9 and TRBJ2-1; the match to TRBD2 covers 12 bases. Trimming cost V 4 bases and J 6 bases; bases outside gene matches: 13. Germline CDR1 is SEHNR and CDR2 is FQNEAQ (reference sequence). The CDR3 spans 18 residues. CDR3 nucleotides: TGTGCCAGCAGCTCTACCCGCCCGCTAGCGGGAGGGGCCAATGAGCAGTTCTTC. The encoded protein is CASSSTRPLAGGANEQFF.

The V and J genes are TRBV4-1 and TRBJ2-2; tentative D call: TRBD1 (5 bases). Trimming left V 0 bases short and J 1 base short, with 12 bases between. This CDR3 comprises 17 residues. CDR1 and CDR2 from the germline V gene are MGHRA and YSYEKL. CDR3 nucleotide sequence: TGCGCCAGCAGCCAAGATAGGGGCAGGATGAACACCGGGGAGCTGTTTTTT. Translating gives CASSQDRGRMNTGELFF.

This clonotype was picked up many times. The chain is built from TRBV29-1 and TRBJ1-1; TRBD1 is a possible D gene (5 bases). CDR3 length: 12 residues. Per germline, CDR1 SQVTM and CDR2 ANQGSEA. The ends were cut back, 2 bases at V and 4 bases at J, with 8 bases in the middle. The chain's CDR3 is CSVEMGTTEAFF. The CDR3 DNA is TGCAGCGTTGAAATGGGGACCACTGAAGCTTTCTTT.

This clonotype was observed at least ten times. The chain is built from TRBV29-1 and TRBJ1-2; no clear D gene. Germline lookup yields CDR1 SQVTM and CDR2 ANQGSEA. This CDR3 region has 12 residues. The V end was cut by 0 bases, the J end by 9 bases, with 11 bases between. CDR3 nucleotide sequence: TGCAGCGTTGAAGACAGCCTATGGAGCTACACCTTC. This translates into CSVEDSLWSYTF.

This clonotype came up a few times. The chain employs TRBV3-1 and TRBJ2-2; a possible D gene is TRBD1 (6 bases). V lost 0 bases and J lost 5, with 13 bases in between. This CDR3 is built from 16 residues. CDR1 and CDR2 (germline): LGHDT, YNNKEL (reference sequence). The CDR3 here is CASSQDLRQGTGELFF. CDR3 sequence (DNA): TGTGCCAGCAGCCAAGATCTGAGGCAGGGGACCGGGGAGCTGTTTTTT.

V and J are TRBV28 and TRBJ1-5; D is unclear. V was clipped by 11 bases and J by 0 bases, with 11 bases between them. The CDR3 runs 13 residues. Germline CDR1 and CDR2: MDHEN and SYDVKM. The CDR3 loop reads CAVQVYSNQPQHF. CDR3 in DNA: TGTGCCGTTCAGGTTTATAGCAATCAGCCCCAGCATTTT.

This clonotype has a count of ten or more. V gene TRBV10-3 combines with J gene TRBJ2-3; 12 bases map to TRBD2. The germline gives CDR1 ENHRY, CDR2 SYGVKD. V lost 6 bases and J lost 3; bases outside the gene matches: 1. This CDR3 spans 14 amino acids. The CDR3 DNA sequence: TGTGCCATCAGGACTAGCGGGAGAACAGATACGCAGTATTTT. It is translated as CAIRTSGRTDTQYF.

At least ten counts were recorded for this clonotype. The gene calls are TRBV14 and TRBJ2-7; D not resolved. CDR1 is SGHDN and CDR2 is FVKESK in the germline V gene. The germline V and J ends were trimmed by 4 bases and 0 bases, with 13 bases remaining between them. This CDR3 region has 15 residues. Written as DNA, the CDR3 is TGTGCCAGCAGCCCCCTCCTAAGCAGCTCCTACGAGCAGTACTTC. Translation gives CASSPLLSSSYEQYF.

This clonotype was counted between two and nine times. The chain has TRBV30 and TRBJ2-7, with 7 bases fitting TRBD2. Trimming took 0 bases from V and 6 from J; bases not matched to a gene: 8. Germline-derived CDR1 and CDR2 are GTSNPN and SVGIG (reference sequence). The CDR3 runs to 14 residues. The CDR3: CAWSVLAGPSEQYF. CDR3 nucleotide sequence: TGTGCCTGGAGTGTATTAGCGGGCCCTTCCGAGCAGTACTTC.

This clonotype occurred many times. The chain employs TRBV28 and TRBJ2-3; the D call may be TRBD1 or TRBD2 (5 bases each). Germline CDR1 is MDHEN and CDR2 is SYDVKM. The CDR3 length is 15 residues. V was shortened by 3 bases and J by 2 bases, with 12 bases between the two germline ends. Here the CDR3 DNA reads TGTGCCAGCAGTTTCGAGGGGACGCACACAGATACGCAGTATTTT. Encoded protein: CASSFEGTHTDTQYF.

This clonotype has just a few counts. The DNA of the CDR3 is TGTGCCAGTGGCATAGCTTCCGATACGCAGTATTTT. As protein: CASGIASDTQYF. J is TRBJ2-3 and V is TRBV7-9; D is uncertain. The V gene lost 9 bases and the J gene lost 6 bases, with 13 bases spanning the gap. This CDR3 is built from 12 residues. Germline V gene lookup returns CDR1 SEHNR and CDR2 FQNEAQ (reference sequence).

This clonotype appeared a few times. V is TRBV2 and J is TRBJ2-1; 8 bases are shared with TRBD2. CDR3 length equals 19 residues. V shed 1 base and J 8 bases; nucleotides not matched to a gene: 19. Germline CDR1 is SNHLY and CDR2 is FYNNEI. CDR3 in DNA: TGTGCCAGCAGTGAAGAGCGGGAGCCTTCTCCAGGGAAAGGGGATGAGCAGTTCTTC. It yields the protein CASSEEREPSPGKGDEQFF.

The chain is built from TRBV11-2 and TRBJ1-3; D unresolved. The CDR3 extends over 13 amino acids. CDR1 is SGHAT and CDR2 is FQNNGV in the germline V gene. V lost 8 bases and J lost 0, with 8 bases in between. The CDR3 DNA is TGTGCCAGCTTCCGGGGCTCTGGAAACACCATATATTTT. Its translation: CASFRGSGNTIYF.

Many counts were recorded for this clonotype. This chain uses TRBV27 with TRBJ2-2, with D hard to call. This CDR3 has 17 amino acids. Germline-derived CDR1 and CDR2 are MNHEY and SMNVEV (reference sequence). With 2 bases removed from V and 0 bases from J, the gap between germline ends came to 13 bases. This CDR3 is CASSLSIPGPNTGELFF. The CDR3 region has the DNA TGTGCCAGCAGTTTAAGTATTCCAGGCCCGAACACCGGGGAGCTGTTTTTT.

The gene calls are TRBV24-1 and TRBJ2-5; a weak D match, TRBD1 (5 bases). Germline V lookup: CDR1 KGHDR, CDR2 SFDVKD. V was shortened by 4 bases and J by 2 bases, with 10 bases between the two germline ends. CDR3 length equals 14 residues. The CDR3 DNA reads TGTGCCACCAGTGACCCAGGGTGGCAAGAGACCCAGTACTTC. Its protein product is CATSDPGWQETQYF.

This clonotype was seen many times. CDR3 protein: CSATRSGTVAKNIQYF. DNA for the CDR3: TGCAGTGCTACCAGGTCGGGGACAGTAGCCAAAAACATTCAGTACTTC. The gene calls are TRBV20-1 and TRBJ2-4; 7 bases align to TRBD1. V lost 4 bases to trimming and J lost 0 bases; unmatched junction nucleotides: 9. The CDR3 has 16 residues. The germline CDR1 and CDR2 sequences are DFQATT and SNEGSKA (reference sequence).

The chain is built from TRBV7-9 and TRBJ2-6; 9 bases fit TRBD1. The germline gives CDR1 SEHNR, CDR2 FQNEAQ (reference sequence). V was pared by 4 bases and J by 0 bases, with 4 bases of the junction left unmatched. The CDR3 length is 17 residues. CDR3 sequence: CASSSGQGSSGANVLTF. The CDR3 DNA is TGTGCCAGCAGCTCGGGACAGGGCAGCTCTGGGGCCAACGTCCTGACTTTC.